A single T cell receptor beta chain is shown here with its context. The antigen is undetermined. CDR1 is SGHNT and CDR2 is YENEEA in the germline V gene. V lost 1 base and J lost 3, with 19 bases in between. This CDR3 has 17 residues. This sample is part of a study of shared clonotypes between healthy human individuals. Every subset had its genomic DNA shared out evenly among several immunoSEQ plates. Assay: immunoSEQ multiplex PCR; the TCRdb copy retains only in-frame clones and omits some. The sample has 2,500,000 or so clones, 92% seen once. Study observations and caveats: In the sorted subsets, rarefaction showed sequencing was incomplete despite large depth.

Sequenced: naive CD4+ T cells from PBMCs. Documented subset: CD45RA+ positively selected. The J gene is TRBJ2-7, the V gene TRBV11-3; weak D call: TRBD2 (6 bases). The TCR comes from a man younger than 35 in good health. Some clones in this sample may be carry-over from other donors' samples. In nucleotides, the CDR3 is TGTGCCAGCAGCTTAGTGGGGACTGTCCAACCGTACTACGAGCAGTACTTC. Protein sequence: CASSLVGTVQPYYEQYF.